This T cell receptor beta chain was sequenced during a study of T cell responses to AZD1222 COVID-19 vaccine. Whole-study findings and limits: Donors skewed white British and female; clonal diversity was possibly underestimated.

Clones were read by immunoSEQ multiplex PCR, and TCRdb kept only the in-frame ones, dropping some. The table lists tens of thousands of clones, 80% to 90% of them singletons. Germline V gene data show CDR1 as SGHTS and CDR2 as YDEGEE. There are 14 residues in the CDR3. Trimming took off 2 bases at V and 1 base at J, with 7 bases between the two ends. For this clone: Antigen: not known.

The specimen was peripheral blood, collected on day 0 of AZD1222 vaccination. This clonotype was obtained from an adult in good health. The chain uses TRBV5-8 and TRBJ1-5; D is uncertain. The CDR3, as DNA: TGTGCCAGCAGCTTTCGAGGGAGCAATCAGCCCCAGCATTTT. Translating gives CASSFRGSNQPQHF.